Presented here are 10 T cell receptor beta chains from one specimen sequenced in a study of blood T cell repertoires in COVID-19. The protocol was immunoSEQ multiplex PCR, while the TCRdb copy is restricted to in-frame clones and leaves out a portion. The sample holds roughly 200,000 clones, 94% seen once. Specimen: peripheral blood. These receptor sequences come from a man aged 25 to 40 with COVID-19, enrolled during active disease.

This clone was detected once. The V and J genes are TRBV5-1 and TRBJ2-2; 8 bases agree with TRBD1. Germline CDR1 is SGHRS and CDR2 is YFSETQ. The CDR3 sequence is 17 residues long. V was clipped by 3 bases and J by 1 base; unmatched bases: 8. CDR3 sequence reads: CASSSRRGQVNTGELFF. The CDR3 DNA is TGCGCCAGCAGCTCCCGCCGGGGACAGGTGAACACCGGGGAGCTGTTTTTT.

The CDR3 sequence is CASSSGVTTDTQYF. The CDR3 DNA is TGTGCCAGCTCGAGCGGGGTGACCACAGATACGCAGTATTTT. This chain joins TRBV5-4 and TRBJ2-3, with TRBD2 identical over 7 bases. CDR3 size: 14 residues. Germline-derived CDR1 and CDR2 are SGHNT and YYREEE (reference sequence). With 7 bases clipped from V and 2 bases from J, the junction kept 7 bases outside the gene matches.

This clone appeared once. The chain has TRBV29-1 and TRBJ2-3; 7 bases match TRBD1. Losses at the gene ends were 6 bases for V and 2 bases for J; bases not matched to a gene: 20. The germline CDR1 and CDR2 sequences are SQVTM and ANQGSEA. The CDR3 spans 18 residues. DNA for the CDR3: TGCAGCGTGCAAACCCCTATACAGGGGCCCCTTTACACAGATACGCAGTATTTT. Translating it yields CSVQTPIQGPLYTDTQYF.

The genes are TRBV9 and TRBJ1-1, with D possibly matching TRBD1 (5 bases). V lost 0 bases, J lost 4 bases, and 7 bases lay in between. CDR1 and CDR2 (germline): SGDLS, YYNGEE. This CDR3 is 13 amino acids long. For the CDR3, the DNA is TGTGCCAGCAGCGTAGGCGGGGCCACTGAAGCTTTCTTT. Its translation is CASSVGGATEAFF.

The chain couples TRBV19 to TRBJ1-6, with unresolved D. V was pared by 3 bases and J by 8 bases, with 11 bases between. The CDR3 is 14 residues long. Germline CDR1 is LNHDA and CDR2 is SQIVND (reference sequence). The CDR3 region is CASSMYIGDSPLHF. The CDR3 coding sequence is TGTGCCAGTAGTATGTACATCGGGGATTCACCCCTCCACTTT.

In this sample, this clone turned up once. The CDR3 region is CASSHPARDRKSTDTQYF. The DNA of the CDR3 is TGCGCCAGCAGCCACCCTGCCCGGGACAGAAAATCCACAGATACGCAGTATTTT. The chain employs TRBV4-1 and TRBJ2-3; 7 nucleotides match TRBD1. The CDR3 totals 18 residues. Germline-derived CDR1 and CDR2 are MGHRA and YSYEKL. With V trimmed by 3 bases and J by 2 bases, 14 bases remained unmatched.

The J gene is TRBJ1-4, the V gene TRBV7-9; D gene ambiguous. Trimming stripped 0 bases from V and 2 bases from J, with 13 bases between. Germline values: CDR1 SEHNR, CDR2 FQNEAQ (reference sequence). CDR3 size: 17 residues. CDR3 sequence (DNA): TGTGCCAGCAGCTTAGCGTGGGAGGGCCGCACTAATGAAAAACTGTTTTTT. Protein product: CASSLAWEGRTNEKLFF.

The V call is TRBV19, the J call TRBJ2-6; TRBD1 matches 7 bases. Trimming removed 10 bases from V and 0 bases from J; junction bases left unmatched: 15. Germline assignment: CDR1 LNHDA and CDR2 SQIVND (reference sequence). The CDR3 runs 18 residues. CDR3 region: CATPRGHTLYSGANVLTF. In nucleotides, the CDR3 is TGTGCCACCCCAAGGGGGCATACCCTTTACTCTGGGGCCAACGTCCTGACTTTC.

J is TRBJ1-5 and V is TRBV2, with D unresolved. The CDR3 is made up of 12 amino acids. The V gene's germline CDR1 is SNHLY and CDR2 FYNNEI. The V end lost 7 bases, the J end lost 5 bases, and 9 bases lay between the germline ends. Here the CDR3 DNA reads TGTGCCAGCAACGGTCCCGATCAGCCCCAGCATTTT. It specifies CASNGPDQPQHF.

The DNA for the CDR3 is TGTGCCAGCAGTAAGGGACAGCAAAGCACAGATACGCAGTATTTT. It translates to CASSKGQQSTDTQYF. The chain combines TRBV7-2 with TRBJ2-3, with 7 bases identical to TRBD1. Germline V gene lookup returns CDR1 SGHTA and CDR2 FQGNSA. The CDR3 runs to 15 residues. Trimming removed 6 bases from V and 0 bases from J; junction bases left unmatched: 6.